Below, 5 T cell receptor beta chains from the same sample are listed, as sequenced in a study of spatial heterogeneity in lung cancer. TCRdb called the 5' RACE reads again in MiXCR, with one record for every CDR3 protein. The sample contains 9,500 to 11,000 distinct CDR3 sequences, 6.3% of which appear only once. The time point here: sample taken at primary tumor resection. Sequencing was performed on whole RNA extracted from tumor and nontumor lung tissue, or from frozen PBMC, and the material was left unsorted. The starting material was PBMCs, obtained at surgery. These receptor sequences come from a male donor with early-stage non-small cell lung cancer.

This clonotype was seen at least ten times. Because the library targeted alpha chains, this beta chain is an off-target read whose size means little. V and J are TRBV7-6 and TRBJ2-1, with 12 bases that match TRBD2. Trimming removed 2 bases from V and 0 bases from J; junction bases left unmatched: 2. In germline, CDR1 is SGHVS, CDR2 FNYEAQ. CDR3 length: 17 amino acids. The DNA for the CDR3 is TGTGCCAGCAGCTTAATGACTAGCGGGAGCTCCTACAATGAGCAGTTCTTC. Protein product: CASSLMTSGSSYNEQFF.

Of note for this clonotype: This beta chain came through as a stray read in a library set up for alpha chains, and its size says little. This chain uses TRBV5-4 with TRBJ2-1; D might be TRBD2 (5 bases). V lost 4 bases and J lost 0, with 11 bases in between. Germline-derived CDR1 and CDR2 are SGHNT and YYREEE (reference sequence). This CDR3 comprises 15 residues. Here the CDR3 DNA reads TGTGCCAGCAGCCAGGACTCCCCCTCCTACAATGAGCAGTTCTTC. It encodes CASSQDSPSYNEQFF.

A few counts support this clonotype. This beta chain slipped into a library made for alpha chains as a stray read, so its size is not meaningful. The chain uses TRBV11-2 and TRBJ1-2; TRBD1 is a possible D gene (5 bases). The germline CDR1 and CDR2 sequences are SGHAT and FQNNGV. Trimming took off 0 bases at V and 4 bases at J, with 12 bases between the two ends. The CDR3 covers 15 residues. The CDR3 loop reads CASSLEFAGSYGYTF. In nucleotides, the CDR3 is TGTGCCAGCAGCTTAGAATTTGCAGGGTCCTATGGCTACACCTTC.

As for this clonotype: This beta chain represents an off-target read in a library built for alpha chains; its size is of limited meaning. V usage is TRBV14 and J usage is TRBJ2-7; 12 bases fit TRBD2. From germline, CDR1 is SGHDN and CDR2 FVKESK. The CDR3 sequence is 17 residues long. With 3 bases clipped from V and 0 bases from J, the junction kept 6 bases outside the gene matches. The CDR3 reads CASSQGLAGGHSYEQYF. CDR3 nucleotide sequence: TGTGCCAGCAGCCAGGGCCTAGCGGGGGGGCACTCCTACGAGCAGTACTTC.

In this sample, this clonotype is medium-sized. This beta chain was picked up by a library intended for alpha chains and is off target, so its count carries little meaning. This sequence joins TRBV20-1 and TRBJ2-1; D gene ambiguous. Germline V gives CDR1 DFQATT, CDR2 SNEGSKA (reference sequence). The CDR3 loop spans 12 amino acids. V was clipped by 2 bases and J by 8 bases, with 10 bases between them. The CDR3 nucleotides read TGCAGTGCTAGACTAGGAGAGTATGAGCAGTTCTTC. Translated, it gives CSARLGEYEQFF.